Presented here are 25 T cell receptor beta chains from one specimen sequenced in a study of OX40 agonist ivuxolimab in advanced cancers. Repertoires were generated with immunoSEQ multiplex PCR, while TCRdb's copy carries only in-frame clones and drops some. Among over 30,000 clones listed, 88% were seen once. Material: CD4+ or CD8+ T cells sorted from blood, obtained in a trial of the OX40 agonist ivuxolimab. The receptors stem from an adult with an advanced solid tumor such as melanoma, head and neck, liver or kidney cancer.

The chain recombines TRBV5-1 with TRBJ2-5; TRBD1 or TRBD2 may be the D gene (5 bases each). The length of the CDR3 is 15 residues. From germline, CDR1 is SGHRS and CDR2 YFSETQ. The V gene lost 0 bases and the J gene lost 1 base, with 10 bases spanning the gap. The CDR3 DNA sequence: TGCGCCAGCAGCTTGGGGGACCCGCGCCAAGAGACCCAGTACTTC. Protein sequence: CASSLGDPRQETQYF.

The chain joins TRBV28 to TRBJ2-1; 7 bases agree with TRBD2. Germline CDR1 reads MDHEN; CDR2 reads SYDVKM. J lost 9 bases, V lost 7 bases, and 12 bases had no gene match. CDR3 length equals 14 residues. CDR3 amino acids: CASNLLGGVGEQFF. CDR3 DNA: TGTGCCAGCAACCTCCTGGGAGGGGTTGGTGAGCAGTTCTTC. Complete variable domain (other parts from reference TRBV28 and TRBJ2-1): DVKVTQSSRYLVKRTGEKVFLECVQDMDHENMFWYRQDPGLGLRLIYFSYDVKMKEKGDIPEGYSVSREKKERFSLILESASTNQTSMYLCASNLLGGVGEQFFGPGTRLTVL.

With respect to this clone: An end of the junction does not agree with germline; a read error may underlie this. The chain is built from TRBV5-4 and TRBJ1-1, with 11 bases fitting TRBD1. Germline V CDR1 and CDR2: SGHNT, YYREEE (reference sequence). The CDR3 totals 15 residues. This chain's CDR3 is CASSLDRGLSSEAFF. The CDR3 DNA is TGCGCCAGCAGCCTGGACAGGGGGCTTTCTTCTGAAGCTTTCTTT.

J is TRBJ2-2 and V is TRBV6-5; possibly TRBD1 for D (6 bases). V was cut by 5 bases and J by 3 bases, with 10 bases left in between. Germline V gene data show CDR1 as MNHEY and CDR2 as SVGAGI. CDR3 size: 14 residues. CDR3 protein: CASSPGQYTGELFF. For the CDR3, the DNA is TGTGCCAGCAGTCCCGGACAGTACACCGGGGAGCTGTTTTTT.

The chain recombines TRBV11-1 with TRBJ2-2; D unclear. The length of the CDR3 is 14 residues. Trimming stripped 2 bases from V and 5 bases from J, with 9 bases between. Germline V lookup: CDR1 SGHAT, CDR2 FQDESV (reference sequence). The chain's CDR3 is CASSLYAETGELFF. The CDR3 DNA sequence: TGTGCCAGCAGCTTATACGCGGAAACCGGGGAGCTGTTTTTT.

The chain recombines TRBV9 with TRBJ2-5, with D possibly TRBD2 on 6 matching bases. With 4 bases removed from V and 5 bases from J, the gap between germline ends came to 12 bases. Germline CDR1 and CDR2: SGDLS and YYNGEE. This CDR3 region has 13 residues. CDR3 sequence: CASSTPAGETQYF. The CDR3 region has the DNA TGTGCCAGCAGCACCCCAGCGGGCGAGACCCAGTACTTC.

The gene calls are TRBV11-2 and TRBJ2-1, with 10 bases aligning to TRBD2. V shed 1 base and J 7 bases; nucleotides not matched to a gene: 7. Per the germline V gene, CDR1 is SGHAT and CDR2 is FQNNGV. The CDR3 consists of 16 residues. The CDR3, as DNA: TGTGCCAGCAGCTTAGCTAGCGGGAGTCCAAAGAATGAGCAGTTCTTC. Protein product: CASSLASGSPKNEQFF. Drawing the rest from reference TRBV11-2 and TRBJ2-1, the complete variable domain is EAGVAQSPRYKIIEKRQSVAFWCNPISGHATLYWYQQILGQGPKLLIQFQNNGVVDDSQLPKDRFSAERLKGVDSTLKIQPAKLEDSAVYLCASSLASGSPKNEQFFGPGTRLTVL.

The gene calls are TRBV6-5 and TRBJ2-3, with a tentative D call TRBD1 (5 bases). Trimming removed 0 bases at V and 1 base at J, with 11 bases between. The CDR3 is 16 residues long. The V gene's germline CDR1 is MNHEY and CDR2 SVGAGI. CDR3 bases: TGTGCCAGCAGTTACTCCGCAGGGTCCCGCACAGATACGCAGTATTTT. Translation: CASSYSAGSRTDTQYF.

The CDR3 here is CASRNTGMLDETQYF. The CDR3 DNA sequence: TGTGCCAGCAGAAATACAGGGATGCTGGACGAGACCCAGTACTTC. The chain employs TRBV28 and TRBJ2-5, with a possible D match to TRBD1 (6 bases). CDR1 MDHEN and CDR2 SYDVKM come from the germline V gene. The V and J ends lost 6 bases and 5 bases respectively, with 19 bases between them. CDR3 length equals 15 residues.

The rearrangement links TRBV7-2 to TRBJ2-7; 7 bases line up with TRBD1. The CDR3 has 14 residues. Looked up from germline, CDR1 is SGHTA and CDR2 is FQGNSA. V shed 6 bases, J shed 0 bases, and the junction held 5 bases outside the gene matches. CDR3 loop: CASRMGTDSYEQYF. Here the CDR3 DNA reads TGTGCCAGCAGGATGGGGACAGACTCCTACGAGCAGTACTTC.

The V call is TRBV6-1, the J call TRBJ2-5; TRBD2 matches 8 bases. Losses at the gene ends were 4 bases for V and 8 bases for J; bases not matched to a gene: 15. In germline, CDR1 is MNHNS, CDR2 SASEGT. The CDR3 spans 16 residues. CDR3 coding DNA: TGTGCCAGCAGTGGCAAGACCACTAGCGGTCTGCTAACCCAGTACTTC. It yields the protein CASSGKTTSGLLTQYF.

V usage is TRBV30 and J usage is TRBJ2-7, with a weak D call TRBD1 (7 bases). The CDR3 loop spans 14 amino acids. V gave up 2 bases and J gave up 11 bases, with 22 bases separating them. Germline V gene lookup returns CDR1 GTSNPN and CDR2 SVGIG (reference sequence). The CDR3 bases are TGTGCCTGGAGTATCCCTACAGGGGAGAGGGGGGAGTACTTC. Its translation: CAWSIPTGERGEYF.

This clone was detected a few times. V gene TRBV30 combines with J gene TRBJ1-2; TRBD1 agrees at 8 bases. Losses at the gene ends were 3 bases for V and 3 bases for J; bases not matched to a gene: 3. Germline CDR1 and CDR2: GTSNPN and SVGIG (reference sequence). This CDR3 has 13 residues. CDR3 DNA sequence: TGTGCCTGGAGACAGGACAGGGACTATGGCTACACCTTC. Residues: CAWRQDRDYGYTF.

This chain's CDR3 is CASSKQGAFGNTIYF. The CDR3 coding sequence is TGTGCCAGCAGTAAACAGGGGGCCTTTGGAAACACCATATATTTT. The chain links TRBV28 to TRBJ1-3, with TRBD1 matching over 9 bases. V lost 5 bases to trimming and J lost 3 bases; unmatched junction nucleotides: 5. Germline V gene data show CDR1 as MDHEN and CDR2 as SYDVKM. This CDR3 spans 15 amino acids. The full variable domain, with the rest looked up from reference TRBV28 and TRBJ1-3, is DVKVTQSSRYLVKRTGEKVFLECVQDMDHENMFWYRQDPGLGLRLIYFSYDVKMKEKGDIPEGYSVSREKKERFSLILESASTNQTSMYLCASSKQGAFGNTIYFGEGSWLTVV.

The V call is TRBV6-5, the J call TRBJ2-1; 7 bases are shared with TRBD1. The CDR3 covers 13 residues. V lost 5 bases to trimming and J lost 9 bases; unmatched junction nucleotides: 7. The germline V gene encodes CDR1 MNHEY and CDR2 SVGAGI. DNA of the CDR3: TGTGCCAGCAGTACCGACAGGGTGGGTGAGCAGTTCTTC. This translates into CASSTDRVGEQFF.

V and J are TRBV28 and TRBJ2-4, with a possible D match to TRBD1 (5 bases). The V end was cut by 6 bases, the J end by 3 bases, with 27 bases between. The germline V gene encodes CDR1 MDHEN and CDR2 SYDVKM. This CDR3 region has 19 residues. CDR3 loop: CASSYKLWGKKLGKNIQYF. The CDR3 region has the DNA TGTGCCAGCAGCTACAAACTCTGGGGCAAGAAATTGGGCAAAAACATTCAGTACTTC. Using reference TRBV28 and TRBJ2-4 for the parts outside the CDR3, the full variable domain is DVKVTQSSRYLVKRTGEKVFLECVQDMDHENMFWYRQDPGLGLRLIYFSYDVKMKEKGDIPEGYSVSREKKERFSLILESASTNQTSMYLCASSYKLWGKKLGKNIQYFGAGTRLSVL.

The V call is TRBV28, the J call TRBJ1-2; D is perhaps TRBD1 (5 bases). The length of the CDR3 is 12 residues. V lost 3 bases and J 7 bases, leaving 9 bases between the germline ends. The germline V gene has CDR1 MDHEN and CDR2 SYDVKM. CDR3 in amino acids: CASSFGGVGYTF. CDR3 sequence (DNA): TGTGCCAGCAGTTTTGGAGGGGTTGGCTACACCTTC.

This clone was seen a handful of times. The chain has TRBV14 and TRBJ2-7; D may be TRBD2 (6 bases). The V and J ends lost 3 bases and 6 bases respectively, with 24 bases between them. This CDR3 region has 17 residues. In germline, CDR1 is SGHDN, CDR2 FVKESK. The DNA for the CDR3 is TGTGCCAGCAGCCAGCCCTTGCCGGGGTCGGGGGATGTCGAGCAGTACTTC. It translates to CASSQPLPGSGDVEQYF. The variable domain in full, with the rest retrieved from reference TRBV14 and TRBJ2-7, is EAGVTQFPSHSVIEKGQTVTLRCDPISGHDNLYWYRRVMGKEIKFLLHFVKESKQDESGMPNNRFLAERTGGTYSTLKVQPAELEDSGVYFCASSQPLPGSGDVEQYFGPGTRLTVT.

The chain has TRBV5-1 and TRBJ1-1; the D is unclear. This CDR3 has 12 residues. Trimming took off 0 bases at V and 5 bases at J, with 5 bases between the two ends. The germline V gene has CDR1 SGHRS and CDR2 YFSETQ. CDR3 protein: CASSLDLTEAFF. DNA for the CDR3: TGCGCCAGCAGCTTGGACTTGACTGAAGCTTTCTTT.

This chain uses TRBV11-2 with TRBJ2-2; TRBD1 aligns across 8 bases. Germline loops: CDR1 SGHAT, CDR2 FQNNGV. The trim removed 5 bases at V and 7 bases at J, leaving 3 bases unmatched. The CDR3 contains 13 residues. The CDR3 nucleotides are TGTGCCAGCAGCCGGACAGGGAACGGGGAGCTGTTTTTT. Amino acid sequence: CASSRTGNGELFF.

This CDR3 is CASSSPGTSGSNEQFF. The CDR3 nucleotides read TGTGCCAGCAGCTCCCCCGGGACTAGCGGGTCCAATGAGCAGTTCTTC. The chain couples TRBV7-3 to TRBJ2-1, with 12 bases identical to TRBD2. Trimming took 4 bases from V and 6 from J; bases not matched to a gene: 7. In germline, CDR1 is SGHTA, CDR2 FQGTGA. The CDR3 covers 16 residues.

The chain has TRBV7-9 and TRBJ2-2, with TRBD2 identical over 7 bases. V was pared by 5 bases and J by 6 bases, with 9 bases of the junction left unmatched. In germline, CDR1 is SEHNR, CDR2 FQNEAQ (reference sequence). CDR3 length: 15 amino acids. CDR3 region: CASSPRGGVAGELFF. The CDR3 DNA reads TGTGCCAGCAGCCCTCGGGGAGGGGTAGCCGGGGAGCTGTTTTTT.

In its sample, this clone was seen a few times. The chain links TRBV9 to TRBJ1-6, with 7 nucleotides matching TRBD1. V was pared by 0 bases and J by 7 bases, with 4 bases of the junction left unmatched. The CDR3 sequence is 15 residues long. Germline-derived CDR1 and CDR2 are SGDLS and YYNGEE. The CDR3 loop is CASSVDQGGNSPLHF. The CDR3 bases are TGTGCCAGCAGCGTAGACCAGGGGGGGAATTCACCCCTCCACTTT.

This clone was counted a single time. This chain links TRBV11-2 with TRBJ2-5; D unresolved. Trimming stripped 5 bases from V and 4 bases from J, with 14 bases between. The CDR3 runs 14 residues. Germline CDR1 SGHAT, CDR2 FQNNGV. CDR3 bases: TGTGCCAGCAGCCATCAGGATAGTCGAGAGACCCAGTACTTC. Encoded protein: CASSHQDSRETQYF.

The rearrangement joins TRBV6-1 to TRBJ1-2; D is perhaps TRBD1 (5 bases). Trimming shortened V by 2 bases and J by 3 bases, and 13 bases separated the two germline ends. The germline CDR1 and CDR2 sequences are MNHNS and SASEGT. This CDR3 comprises 15 residues. CDR3 DNA: TGTGCCAGCAGTGAATCCGGAGGCAGGGACTATGGCTACACCTTC. Its translation is CASSESGGRDYGYTF.